This T cell receptor beta chain comes out of a study of cytomegalovirus exposure and HLA in healthy donors. Clones were sequenced by immunoSEQ multiplex PCR, and TCRdb holds only the in-frame ones, with some missing. There are about 60,000 clones in the sample; about nine tenths occur only once, and around 1% lies in the top ten. V was clipped by 4 bases and J by 0 bases, with 22 bases between them. The CDR3 is 19 residues long. Germline-derived CDR1 and CDR2 are WNHNN and SYGVQD (reference sequence). The sequenced material came from PBMCs. The chain has TRBV10-1 and TRBJ1-5; tentatively, D is TRBD1 (5 bases). This clonotype originated in a young man in good health and CMV-seronegative. CDR3 protein: CASSGIWGRGWNSNQPQHF. The DNA for the CDR3 is TGCGCCAGCAGTGGAATCTGGGGGAGGGGCTGGAATAGCAATCAGCCCCAGCATTTT.